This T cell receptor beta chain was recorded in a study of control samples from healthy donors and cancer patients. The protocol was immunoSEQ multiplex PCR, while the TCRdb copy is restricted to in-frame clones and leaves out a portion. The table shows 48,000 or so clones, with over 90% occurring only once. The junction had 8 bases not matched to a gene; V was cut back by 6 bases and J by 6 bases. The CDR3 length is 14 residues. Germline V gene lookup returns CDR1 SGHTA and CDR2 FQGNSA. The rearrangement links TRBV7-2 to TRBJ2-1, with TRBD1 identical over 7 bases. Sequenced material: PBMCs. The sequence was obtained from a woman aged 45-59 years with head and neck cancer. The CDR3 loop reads CASRLGQYLNEQFF. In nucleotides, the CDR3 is TGTGCCAGCAGACTGGGACAGTACCTCAATGAGCAGTTCTTC.